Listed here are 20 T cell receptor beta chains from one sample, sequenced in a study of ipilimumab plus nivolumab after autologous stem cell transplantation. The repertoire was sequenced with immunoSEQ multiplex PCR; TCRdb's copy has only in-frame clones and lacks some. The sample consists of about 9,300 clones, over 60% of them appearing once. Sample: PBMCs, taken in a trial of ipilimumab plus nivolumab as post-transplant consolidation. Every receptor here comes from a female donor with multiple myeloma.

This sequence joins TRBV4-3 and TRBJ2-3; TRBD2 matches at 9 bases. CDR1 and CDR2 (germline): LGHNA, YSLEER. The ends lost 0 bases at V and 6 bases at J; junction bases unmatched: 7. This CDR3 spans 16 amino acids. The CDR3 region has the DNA TGCGCCAGCAGCCAAGAGGGGCGGGAGGGTTTGGATACGCAGTATTTT. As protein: CASSQEGREGLDTQYF.

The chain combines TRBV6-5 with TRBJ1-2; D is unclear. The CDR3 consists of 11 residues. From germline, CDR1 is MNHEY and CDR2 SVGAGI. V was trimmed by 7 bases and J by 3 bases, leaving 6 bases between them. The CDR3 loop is CASTEDYGYTF. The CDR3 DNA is TGTGCCAGCACAGAGGACTATGGCTACACCTTC.

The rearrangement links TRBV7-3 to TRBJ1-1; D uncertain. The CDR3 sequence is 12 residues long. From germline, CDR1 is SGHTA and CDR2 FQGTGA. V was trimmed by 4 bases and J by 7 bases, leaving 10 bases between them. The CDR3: CASSSNSVEAFF. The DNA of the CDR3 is TGTGCCAGCAGCTCGAATTCAGTTGAAGCTTTCTTT.

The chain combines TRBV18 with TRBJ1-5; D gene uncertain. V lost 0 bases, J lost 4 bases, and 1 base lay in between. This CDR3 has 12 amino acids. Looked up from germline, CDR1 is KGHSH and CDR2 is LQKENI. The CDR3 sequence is CASSPPNQPQHF. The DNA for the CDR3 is TGTGCCAGCTCACCACCAAATCAGCCCCAGCATTTT.

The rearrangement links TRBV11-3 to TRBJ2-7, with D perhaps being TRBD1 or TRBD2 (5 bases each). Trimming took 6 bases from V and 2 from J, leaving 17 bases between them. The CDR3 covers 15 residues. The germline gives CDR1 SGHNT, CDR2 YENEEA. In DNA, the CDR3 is TGTGCCAGCAGGCGGACTGGAATGGGGCCCTACGAGCAGTACTTC. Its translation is CASRRTGMGPYEQYF.

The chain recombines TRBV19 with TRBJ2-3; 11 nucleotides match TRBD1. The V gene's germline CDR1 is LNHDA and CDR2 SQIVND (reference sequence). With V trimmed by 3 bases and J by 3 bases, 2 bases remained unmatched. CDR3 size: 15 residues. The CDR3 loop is CASSMRDRGTDTQYF. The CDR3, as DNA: TGTGCCAGTAGTATGCGGGACAGGGGGACAGATACGCAGTATTTT.

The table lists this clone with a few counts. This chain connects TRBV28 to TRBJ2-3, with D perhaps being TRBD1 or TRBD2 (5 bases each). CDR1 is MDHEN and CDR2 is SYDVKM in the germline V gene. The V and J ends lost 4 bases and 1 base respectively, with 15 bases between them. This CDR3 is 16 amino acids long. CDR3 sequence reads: CASSSTGGGGTDTQYF. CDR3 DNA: TGTGCCAGCAGTTCCACAGGTGGGGGAGGCACAGATACGCAGTATTTT.

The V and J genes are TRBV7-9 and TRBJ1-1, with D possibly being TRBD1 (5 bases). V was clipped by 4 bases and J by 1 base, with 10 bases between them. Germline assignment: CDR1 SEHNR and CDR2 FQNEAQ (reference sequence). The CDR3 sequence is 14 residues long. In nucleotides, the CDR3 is TGTGCCAGCAGCTCGGGACTGACGAACACTGAAGCTTTCTTT. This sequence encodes CASSSGLTNTEAFF.

The CDR3 is CASSESWAGGKTEAFF. The CDR3, as DNA: TGCGCCAGCAGTGAGAGTTGGGCAGGGGGCAAAACTGAAGCTTTCTTT. The chain joins TRBV10-1 to TRBJ1-1, with 8 positions matching TRBD1. CDR1 is WNHNN, CDR2 SYGVQD, per germline (reference sequence). J lost 5 bases, V lost 2 bases, and 10 bases had no gene match. The CDR3 is made up of 16 amino acids.

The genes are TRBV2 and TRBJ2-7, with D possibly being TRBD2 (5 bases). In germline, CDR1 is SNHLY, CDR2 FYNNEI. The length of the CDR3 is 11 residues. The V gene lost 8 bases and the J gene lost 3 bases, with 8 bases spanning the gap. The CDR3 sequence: CASGLIYEQYF. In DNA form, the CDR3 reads TGTGCCAGCGGACTGATCTACGAGCAGTACTTC.

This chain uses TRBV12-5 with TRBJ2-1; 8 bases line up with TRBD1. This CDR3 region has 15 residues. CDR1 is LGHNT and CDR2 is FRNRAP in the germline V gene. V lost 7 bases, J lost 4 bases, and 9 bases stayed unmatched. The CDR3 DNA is TGTGCTAGTGCCGCGGGACAGGTACCTTACAATGAGCAGTTCTTC. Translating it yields CASAAGQVPYNEQFF.

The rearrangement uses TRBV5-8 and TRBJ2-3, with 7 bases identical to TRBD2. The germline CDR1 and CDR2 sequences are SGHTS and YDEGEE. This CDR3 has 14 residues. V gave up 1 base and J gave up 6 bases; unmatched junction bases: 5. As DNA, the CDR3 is TGTGCCAGCAGCTTGCGGGGGGTATTGGATACGCAGTATTTT. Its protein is CASSLRGVLDTQYF.

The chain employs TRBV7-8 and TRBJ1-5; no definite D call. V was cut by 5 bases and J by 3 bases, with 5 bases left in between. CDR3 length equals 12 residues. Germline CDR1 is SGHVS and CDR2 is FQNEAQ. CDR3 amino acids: CASSAVNQPQHF. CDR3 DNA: TGTGCCAGCAGCGCTGTCAATCAGCCCCAGCATTTT.

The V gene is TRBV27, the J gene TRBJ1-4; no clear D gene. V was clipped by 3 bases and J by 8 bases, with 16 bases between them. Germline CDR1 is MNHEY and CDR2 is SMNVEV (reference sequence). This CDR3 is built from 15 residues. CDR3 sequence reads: CASSFLGQDKEKLFF. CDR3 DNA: TGTGCCAGCAGTTTCCTAGGGCAGGATAAAGAAAAACTGTTTTTT.

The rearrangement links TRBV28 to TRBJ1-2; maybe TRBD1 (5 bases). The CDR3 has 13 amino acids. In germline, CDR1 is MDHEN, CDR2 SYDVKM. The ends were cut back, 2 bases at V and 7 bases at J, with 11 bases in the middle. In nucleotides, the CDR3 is TGTGCCAGCAGTTTAGGAGGGGCCCTTGGCTACACCTTC. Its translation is CASSLGGALGYTF.

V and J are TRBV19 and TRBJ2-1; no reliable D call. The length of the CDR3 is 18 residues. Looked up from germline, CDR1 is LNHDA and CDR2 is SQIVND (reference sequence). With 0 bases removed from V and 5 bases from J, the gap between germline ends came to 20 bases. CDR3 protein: CASSIDHLAAGYDNEQFF. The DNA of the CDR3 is TGTGCCAGTAGTATAGATCACTTGGCGGCTGGGTACGACAATGAGCAGTTCTTC.

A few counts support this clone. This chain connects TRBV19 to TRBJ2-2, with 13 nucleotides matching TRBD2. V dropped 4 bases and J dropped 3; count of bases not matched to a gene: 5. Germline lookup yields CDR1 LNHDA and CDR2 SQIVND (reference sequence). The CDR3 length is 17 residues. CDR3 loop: CASSTGLAGVDTGELFF. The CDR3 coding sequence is TGTGCCAGTAGTACCGGACTAGCGGGAGTCGACACCGGGGAGCTGTTTTTT.

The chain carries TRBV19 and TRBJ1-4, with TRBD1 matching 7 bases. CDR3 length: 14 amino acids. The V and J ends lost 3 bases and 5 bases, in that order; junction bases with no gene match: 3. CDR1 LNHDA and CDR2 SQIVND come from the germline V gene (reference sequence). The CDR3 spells CASSISDRNEKLFF. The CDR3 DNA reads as TGTGCCAGTAGTATTTCGGACAGGAATGAAAAACTGTTTTTT.

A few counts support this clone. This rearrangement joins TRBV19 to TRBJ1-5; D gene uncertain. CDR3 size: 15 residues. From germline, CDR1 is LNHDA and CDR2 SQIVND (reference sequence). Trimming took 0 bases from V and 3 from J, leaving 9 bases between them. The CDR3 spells CASSIDPFPNQPQHF. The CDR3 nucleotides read TGTGCCAGTAGTATAGATCCCTTCCCCAATCAGCCCCAGCATTTT.

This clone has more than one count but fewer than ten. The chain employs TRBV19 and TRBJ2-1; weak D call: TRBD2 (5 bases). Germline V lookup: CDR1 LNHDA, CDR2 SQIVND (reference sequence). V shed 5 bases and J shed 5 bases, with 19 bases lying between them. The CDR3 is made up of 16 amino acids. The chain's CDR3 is CASSPSRESGNNEQFF. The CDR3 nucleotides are TGTGCCAGTAGTCCCAGTCGCGAATCCGGGAACAATGAGCAGTTCTTC.